This paragraph reports one T cell receptor (beta chain). This sample stems from a study of molecular identifiers for immune sequencing clone quantification. TCRdb re-called the PCR reads with MiXCR, one entry per CDR3 protein. The table records a few hundred thousand distinct CDR3 sequences, roughly a quarter of them present only once. The CDR3 is 18 residues long. CDR1 is SNHLY, CDR2 FYNNEI, per germline. J was trimmed by 0 bases and V by 0 bases; bases with no gene match: 9. This receptor was taken from a human donor in good health. Some libraries in this study had Jurkat cell RNA spiked in. The chain carries TRBV2 and TRBJ2-7, with 9 bases lining up with TRBD2. The sequencing input was naive CD8+ T cells from blood, with Jurkat cell RNA spiked in. This sample's subset: FACS-sorted CD8+CD4-CCR7+CD45RA+ naive T cells. The CDR3 loop reads CASSEALGTSFYSYEQYF. The CDR3 DNA is TGTGCCAGCAGTGAAGCGCTGGGGACTAGCTTTTACTCCTACGAGCAGTACTTC.